The entry below gives a single TCR beta chain sequence along with its context. Sequenced by immunoSEQ multiplex PCR; TCRdb stores in-frame clones only, minus some. Of about 120,000 clones in the sample, roughly 78% were seen once. These data come from a study of blood T cell repertoires in COVID-19. Study background: Collection of acute and convalescent COVID-19 samples took place in the United States, Italy and Spain. Sources were T cells, B-cell-depleted T cells, or PBMCs; the material itself was cDNA or gDNA.

Germline V CDR1 and CDR2: KGHDR, SFDVKD. With 4 bases clipped from V and 2 bases from J, the junction kept 1 base outside the gene matches. This CDR3 has 15 residues. The clonotype originates from a man aged 60 to 69 with active or convalescent COVID-19. The V gene is TRBV24-1, the J gene TRBJ2-1; 10 positions agree with TRBD1. The specimen was peripheral blood. The CDR3 sequence is CATSEGQGAYNEQFF. The DNA for the CDR3 is TGTGCCACCAGTGAAGGACAGGGGGCCTACAATGAGCAGTTCTTC.